Presented here are 4 T cell receptor beta chains from one specimen sequenced in a study of post-analysis software for immune sequencing data. Overall study results and limits: Relative to controls, patients had about 5 TRBV segments at higher frequency, with TRBV5-6, TRBV5-1 and TRBV20-1 among these.

Their cognate antigens are unknown. Libraries were made from TCR beta cDNA, and they carried unique molecular identifiers. TCRdb called the PCR reads again in MiXCR, with one record for every CDR3 protein. The sample contains roughly 670,000 distinct CDR3 sequences, 55% to 60% of which appear only once. The specimen sequenced was blood. The receptors derive from a girl aged 2 to 10 with multiple sclerosis.

This sequence joins TRBV20-1 and TRBJ2-7; the match to TRBD2 covers 11 bases. V gave up 5 bases and J gave up 3 bases; unmatched junction bases: 6. Per the germline V gene, CDR1 is DFQATT and CDR2 is SNEGSKA (reference sequence). The CDR3 spans 14 residues. CDR3 region: CSAFTTSGIYEQYF. For the CDR3, the DNA is TGCAGTGCTTTTACGACTAGCGGGATCTACGAGCAGTACTTC.

The chain carries TRBV20-1 and TRBJ2-1; TRBD2 matches 10 bases. The J segment lost 9 bases and the V segment lost 6 bases, leaving 14 bases of the junction unmatched. CDR1 DFQATT and CDR2 SNEGSKA come from the germline V gene (reference sequence). The CDR3 consists of 15 residues. This CDR3 is CSAAVASGGDGEQFF. DNA of the CDR3: TGCAGTGCCGCCGTGGCTAGCGGGGGTGATGGTGAGCAGTTCTTC.

The V and J genes are TRBV30 and TRBJ1-2; unclear D gene. CDR1 is GTSNPN and CDR2 is SVGIG in the germline V gene (reference sequence). V was trimmed by 2 bases and J by 8 bases, leaving 6 bases between them. The CDR3 is made up of 10 amino acids. CDR3 nucleotide sequence: TGTGCCTGGAGTCATGGGGGCTACACCTTC. It specifies CAWSHGGYTF.

This clonotype was counted only a few times. The gene calls are TRBV12-3 or TRBV12-4 and TRBJ2-1, with 8 nucleotides matching TRBD2. The CDR3 covers 16 residues. Unmatched junction bases numbered 11, after V lost 4 bases and J lost 6 bases. The DNA for the CDR3 is TGTGCCAGCAGTTCATCCGGGGGGGCCATCGGCAATGAGCAGTTCTTC. The encoded protein is CASSSSGGAIGNEQFF.